The 15 T cell receptor beta chains below come from one sample, sequenced in a study of T cell clonality in common variable immunodeficiency. Findings and caveats of the study: Reportedly, TCR beta sequences from common variable immunodeficiency showed fewer deletions and N-nucleotide insertions.

The table came from immunoSEQ multiplex PCR; TCRdb's copy has only in-frame clones and leaves some out. The sample includes 17,000 or so clones, none of them occurring once. These receptors lack a known antigen. Input material: peripheral blood mononuclear cells. The receptors derive from a human donor with common variable immunodeficiency.

This clone appeared many times. The read comes to an end 3 residues before the CDR3 does, leaving the germline J gene to fill in the end. The chain recombines TRBV6-2 or TRBV6-3 with TRBJ2-1, with TRBD2 matching 8 bases. CDR3 length: 14 residues. In germline, CDR1 is MNHEY, CDR2 SVGEGT. J was trimmed by 0 bases and V by 8 bases; bases with no gene match: 3. CDR3 bases read: TGTGCCAGCCAAAGCGGGAGCTCCTACAATGAG. It is translated as CASQSGSSYNE. The entire CDR3 reads CASQSGSSYNEQFF.

In this sample, this clone turned up many times. Coverage ceases 3 residues before the CDR3 finishes, and the germline J gene fills in the end. This chain links TRBV20-1 with TRBJ2-1, with D possibly being TRBD2 (5 bases). CDR1 DFQATT and CDR2 SNEGSKA come from the germline V gene (reference sequence). The germline V and J ends were trimmed by 4 bases and 8 bases, with 21 bases remaining between them. This CDR3 region has 15 residues. CDR3 protein: CSATPPTKSWDEQFF. The sequenced CDR3 bases are TGCAGTGCTACACCCCCGACTAAGAGCTGGGATGAG.

This clone has a handful of counts. Coverage ceases 3 residues before the CDR3 finishes, and the germline J gene fills in the end. The V call is TRBV5-4, the J call TRBJ2-7, with TRBD1 identical over 9 bases. Trimming removed 5 bases from V and 2 bases from J; junction bases left unmatched: 8. The CDR3 runs 15 residues. From germline, CDR1 is SGHNT and CDR2 YYREEE (reference sequence). CDR3 residues: CASSLTRDRAYEQYF. CDR3 DNA (partial): TGTGCCAGCAGTTTGACCCGGGACAGGGCCTACGAG.

Details on this clone: The DNA ends 3 residues before the CDR3 does, and the rest of the CDR3 is filled in from the germline J gene. J is TRBJ1-4 and V is TRBV20-1, with D perhaps TRBD1 (6 bases). Germline V gene data show CDR1 as DFQATT and CDR2 as SNEGSKA (reference sequence). The CDR3 covers 14 residues. V shed 4 bases and J shed 3 bases, with 12 bases lying between them. The DNA read from the CDR3 is TGCAGTGCTACCGGGACAACTTCTAATGAAAAA. Protein sequence: CSATGTTSNEK. From start to end, the CDR3 is CSATGTTSNEKLFF.

This clone is labeled as medium-sized. The read stops 3 residues short of the end of the CDR3; the missing end is completed from the germline J gene. The chain combines TRBV5-1 with TRBJ2-3; 16 bases fit TRBD2. J was trimmed by 2 bases and V by 4 bases; bases with no gene match: 4. This CDR3 comprises 17 residues. CDR1 and CDR2 (germline): SGHRS, YFSETQ. The covered CDR3 bases are TGCGCCAGCAGCCAGGGACTAGCGGGGGGGTACACAGATACG. Encoded protein: CASSQGLAGGYTDT. In full, the CDR3 reads CASSQGLAGGYTDTQYF.

By sample fraction, this clone is medium-sized. The CDR3 DNA, read in part, is TGTGCCACCAGCCTACTGGGGGGGTCTAATGAAAAA. Translated: CATSLLGGSNEK. The whole CDR3 protein is CATSLLGGSNEKLFF. J is TRBJ1-4 and V is TRBV15; D is perhaps TRBD1 (5 bases). The read gets to within 3 residues of the CDR3 end, and the germline J gene fills in the rest. V lost 5 bases and J 3 bases, leaving 13 bases between the germline ends. From germline, CDR1 is LNHNV and CDR2 YYDKDF (reference sequence). The CDR3 sequence is 15 residues long.

Regarding this clone: Read sequence stops 3 residues before the CDR3 end, and the germline J gene provides the missing end. The rearrangement joins TRBV2 to TRBJ1-5; TRBD1 matches at 7 bases. The germline gives CDR1 SNHLY, CDR2 FYNNEI. J gave up 4 bases and V 3 bases, and 6 bases lay outside the gene matches. The CDR3 has 15 residues. The part of the CDR3 DNA that was read is TGTGCCAGCAGTGAGTTAGGGGGCGGTAATCAGCCC. It yields the protein CASSELGGGNQP. The whole CDR3 region reads CASSELGGGNQPQHF. The variable domain in full, completed from reference TRBV2 and TRBJ1-5, reads EPEVTQTPSHQVTQMGQEVILRCVPISNHLYFYWYRQILGQKVEFLVSFYNNEISEKSEIFDDQFSVERPDGSNFTLKIRSTKLEDSAMYFCASSELGGGNQPQHFGDGTRLSIL.

In the case of this clone: The CDR3 is cut off 3 residues early in the read; its end comes from the germline J gene. The J gene is TRBJ1-1, the V gene TRBV19; 7 positions match TRBD1. The junction had 10 bases not matched to a gene; V was cut back by 5 bases and J by 4 bases. Germline values: CDR1 LNHDA, CDR2 SQIVND (reference sequence). The CDR3 runs 15 residues. CDR3: CASSEGQLVRTEAFF. The sequenced CDR3 bases are TGTGCCAGTAGTGAGGGACAGCTCGTACGCACTGAA.

CDR3 DNA (partial): TGTGCCAGCAGCTTCATAGGGGATGAG. It codes for CASSFIGDE. The whole CDR3 sequence is CASSFIGDEQFF. The chain joins TRBV11-3 to TRBJ2-1, with D possibly TRBD1 on 5 matching bases. The CDR3 end falls 3 residues outside the read, so it is completed with the germline J gene. CDR3 length equals 12 residues. From germline, CDR1 is SGHNT and CDR2 YENEEA. Trimming took off 3 bases at V and 8 bases at J, with 8 bases between the two ends.

With respect to this clone: Read coverage stops 3 residues before the CDR3 terminus; the germline J gene supplies the remainder. The chain couples TRBV20-1 to TRBJ2-3, with 10 nucleotides matching TRBD2. Losses at the gene ends were 0 bases for V and 2 bases for J; bases not matched to a gene: 14. The germline V gene encodes CDR1 DFQATT and CDR2 SNEGSKA (reference sequence). The CDR3 contains 19 residues. CDR3 residues: CSARDLRLAGAKNTDTQYF. CDR3 bases read: TGCAGTGCTAGAGATCTTAGGCTAGCGGGAGCAAAAAACACAGATACG.

Regarding this clone: Coverage ceases 3 residues before the CDR3 finishes, and the germline J gene fills in the end. The genes are TRBV19 and TRBJ1-6; 10 bases are a match to TRBD1. Germline lookup yields CDR1 LNHDA and CDR2 SQIVND (reference sequence). The junction had 6 bases not matched to a gene; V was cut back by 3 bases and J by 7 bases. This CDR3 has 16 residues. Incomplete CDR3 DNA: TGTGCCAGTAGTATGGGACAGGGGCGAAGGAATTCACCC. Its translation: CASSMGQGRRNSP. The whole CDR3 protein reads CASSMGQGRRNSPLHF. The whole variable domain, remainder taken from reference TRBV19 and TRBJ1-6, is DGGITQSPKYLFRKEGQNVTLSCEQNLNHDAMYWYRQDPGQGLRLIYYSQIVNDFQKGDIAEGYSVSREKKESFPLTVTSAQKNPTAFYLCASSMGQGRRNSPLHFGNGTRLTVT.

This clone was detected ten times or more. The read halts 3 residues ahead of the CDR3 end, with the missing end drawn from the germline J gene. J is TRBJ2-5 and V is TRBV7-9; D is possibly TRBD2 (6 bases). Per germline, CDR1 SEHNR and CDR2 FQNEAQ (reference sequence). The V end was cut by 1 base, the J end by 5 bases, with 11 bases between. The CDR3 extends over 14 amino acids. The CDR3 DNA, read in part, is TGTGCCAGCAGCTTAGGCGGGAACCGCGAGACC. Protein product: CASSLGGNRET. The entire CDR3 sequence reads CASSLGGNRETQYF. Using reference TRBV7-9 and TRBJ2-5 for the parts outside the CDR3, the full variable domain is DTGVSQNPRHKITKRGQNVTFRCDPISEHNRLYWYRQTLGQGPEFLTYFQNEAQLEKSRLLSDRFSAERPKGSFSTLEIQRTEQGDSAMYLCASSLGGNRETQYFGPGTRLLVL.

Comments on this clone: The observed sequence ends 3 residues before the CDR3 terminus, with the missing tail filled in from the germline J gene. The chain uses TRBV7-2 and TRBJ2-3, with TRBD2 identical over 10 bases. This CDR3 contains 15 residues. Germline V CDR1 and CDR2: SGHTA, FQGNSA. V shed 5 bases and J 6 bases; nucleotides not matched to a gene: 8. The covered CDR3 bases are TGTGCCAGCAGCCCCCAGCGGGGGGGCGGCGATACG. Translation gives CASSPQRGGGDT. The whole CDR3 protein is CASSPQRGGGDTQYF.

This clone has at least ten counts. The read is 3 residues too short to cover the CDR3 end, so that end is filled in from the germline J gene. The chain joins TRBV19 to TRBJ1-5; D is undetermined. Germline assignment: CDR1 LNHDA and CDR2 SQIVND (reference sequence). Between the trimmed V and J ends, which lost 6 bases and 3 bases, there was a span of 15 bases. This CDR3 has 15 residues. The CDR3 sequence: CASRILRLANQPQHF. The CDR3 bases that were read are TGTGCCAGTAGAATTTTGCGGCTCGCCAATCAGCCC.

This clone was seen more than once but under ten times. The read finishes 3 residues shy of the CDR3 end, and the germline J gene is used to complete it. The rearrangement joins TRBV19 to TRBJ2-5, with TRBD2 identical over 15 bases. The CDR3 consists of 16 residues. Losses at the gene ends were 4 bases for V and 7 bases for J; bases not matched to a gene: 7. Germline assignment: CDR1 LNHDA and CDR2 SQIVND (reference sequence). The sequenced CDR3 bases are TGTGCCAGTAGTAGCGGACTAGCGGGGGGGCTGGGGACC. This sequence encodes CASSSGLAGGLGT. The entire CDR3 sequence reads CASSSGLAGGLGTQYF.